A selection of T cell receptor beta chains follows, all from one sample in a study of T cell repertoires in cytomegalovirus infection. A single record per CDR3 protein comes from TCRdb applying MiXCR to the reads. The table lists 600,000 to 800,000 distinct CDR3 sequences, around 24% of them singletons. The sequenced sample was CD8+ T cells from PBMCs. These receptors were collected from a human donor in good health (CMV status not recorded). Some clones in this sample may be carry-over from other donors' samples. The CDR3 runs from the conserved cysteine through the conserved F or W.

TRBV7-9	TRBJ2-5	CASSSSGGASETQYF
TRBV28	TRBJ2-3	CASSPWMEATDTQYF
TRBV7-9	TRBJ2-1	CASSFVPDRVNEQFF
TRBV20-1	TRBJ1-1	CSAVDGGPVMNTEAFF
TRBV3-1	TRBJ2-1	CASSQVSLHNEQFF
TRBV20-1	TRBJ1-1	CSVDDVLNTEAFF
TRBV4-1	TRBJ2-7	CANRQETSGGLSYEQYF
TRBV6-5	TRBJ1-1	CASSLGQGMNTEAFF
TRBV19	TRBJ2-1	CTSSIVGNEQFF
TRBV5-6	TRBJ2-5	CASSRDELRETQYF
TRBV6-1	TRBJ2-5	CASSYHPQGVGEETQYF
TRBV6-2/TRBV6-3	TRBJ1-1	CASSYEVEGPNTEAFF
TRBV29-1	TRBJ2-2	CSVELGSGELFF
TRBV7-8	TRBJ2-1	CASSETGGNEQFF
TRBV6-2/TRBV6-3	TRBJ2-1	CASSYSSWVEQFF
TRBV2	TRBJ2-4	CASRIVTLSGAKNIQYF
TRBV2	TRBJ2-3	CATIPRLAGGRDTQYF
TRBV7-8	TRBJ1-6	CASSFGGIGQNSPLHF
TRBV29-1	TRBJ1-2	CSVEVRTGRNYGYTF
TRBV20-1	TRBJ2-2	CSARRAGANTGELFF
TRBV7-9	TRBJ1-1	CASSLVGQGLTEAFF
TRBV28	TRBJ1-2	CASISTGGYGYTF
TRBV7-2	TRBJ1-1	CASSAHLNTEAFF
TRBV28	TRBJ1-5	CASSSPIRDRGLSNQPQHF
TRBV27	TRBJ2-3	CASSFLAGAATDTQYF
TRBV6-2/TRBV6-3	TRBJ2-1	CASSLVAPGGGYEQFF
TRBV7-2	TRBJ1-1	CASSSRGSTEAFF
TRBV7-6	TRBJ1-5	CASSSLNDQPQHF
TRBV6-8	TRBJ1-5	CASSYTGLGQPQHF
TRBV7-6	TRBJ1-6	CASSQDNPYNSPLHF
TRBV7-9	TRBJ1-1	CASSPPQGARVPEAFF
TRBV19	TRBJ2-1	CASSIAGSGNSYNEQFF